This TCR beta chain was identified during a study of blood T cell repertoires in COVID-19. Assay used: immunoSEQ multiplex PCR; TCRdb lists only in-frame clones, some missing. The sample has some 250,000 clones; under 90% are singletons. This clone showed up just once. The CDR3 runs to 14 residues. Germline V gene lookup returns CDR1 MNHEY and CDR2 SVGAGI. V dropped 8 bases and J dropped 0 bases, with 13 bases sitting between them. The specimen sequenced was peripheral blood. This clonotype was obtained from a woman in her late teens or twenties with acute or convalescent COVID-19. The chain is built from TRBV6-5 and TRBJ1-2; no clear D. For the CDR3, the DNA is TGTGCCAGCCGATACAGTACCTCTAACTATGGCTACACCTTC. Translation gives CASRYSTSNYGYTF.